This T cell receptor beta chain derives from a study of T cell responses to AZD1222 COVID-19 vaccine (dated by TCRdb to the early 2020s). Regarding the research as a whole: AZD1222 recipients with second doses at about 4 weeks or about 12 weeks were pooled, because spike-specific TCR depth and breadth did not differ between schedules. Trial participants were enrolled into age subgroups of 18-55, 56-69 and 70-plus years, which contained around 150, 28 and 57 TCR-sequenced participants, respectively. TCR sequencing covered about 230 trial participants: about 210 given two doses of AZD1222 and 26 given two doses of MenACWY control vaccine.

Explained via the paper, the time point label denotes: baseline before first vaccination. Samples from vaccinated people were obtained from the UK trials COV001 and COV002, which included a single-blind randomized controlled phase 2/3 trial of AZD1222 (ChAdOx1 nCoV-19) in healthy adults. For TCRbeta chain sequencing, PBMC samples were collected from trial participants at day 0 and at day 28 after the second dose. From V the trimming removes 2 bases and from J it removes 5 bases, while the gene matches leave 5 bases of the junction unaccounted for. According to the germline V gene, CDR1 reads MNHEY and CDR2 reads SVGEGT. The CDR3 covers 15 residues, taking in both the cysteine and the phenylalanine. The CDR3 DNA has 45 bases and is translated from base 1. A note on this clone: No antigen is known for it. Per-base quality was not reported, and no clone a single base away is much larger than it.

The CDR3 regions of human TCRbeta chains were analyzed by immunosequencing. The authors' analysis ran thus. Repertoire TCRs were matched against a reference library of SARS-CoV-2-specific TCRs generated with the MIRA antigen-specificity platform. Breadth was defined as the fraction of unique TCRs that were SARS-CoV-2-associated. Depth was defined as the fraction of total T cells that were SARS-CoV-2-associated. Using the MIRA data, every spike-specific TCR was mapped to the spike region that the TCR reacted to and assigned to either a CD4 or a CD8 class. Log10-transformed breadth and depth values were compared by one-way ANOVA with Sidak's multiple comparisons tests. Not all clones reach the TCRdb copy of this immuneACCESS table, which keeps in-frame sequences only. Checked studies attribute under half of the gap to unresolved V genes and leave the rest unexplained. That table gives V, J and clone size, and the DNA gave D and trimming. For this sample the table gives about 100,000 clones, of which just under 90% were detected only once. The ten largest account for roughly 3% of the sample.

The paper as a whole reports these results and caveats: Vaccine-associated CD4 TCRs spanned the whole spike protein, with dominant responses in regions 160-218 and 743-854. Nearly half of unique spike-specific TCRs reportedly recognized epitopes outside regions mutated in the B.1.351 and B.1.1.7 variants. Conclusions about previously exposed vaccinees are limited, since just 6 or 7 AZD1222 recipients were seropositive for SARS-CoV-2 at baseline. In the small 56-69-year group, the increase in depth fell short of significance, most likely because of low power. Participants were mostly white British and included more females than males, and it was suggested by the authors that clonal diversity may have been underestimated. After two AZD1222 doses, spike-specific TCR breadth and depth were significantly higher than at day 0 and than in MenACWY recipients. Because no day 14 peak-response samples were available, repertoires were characterized only after the peak T cell response.

Here the sequenced sample was peripheral blood, taken on day 0 of AZD1222 vaccination. The receptor was derived from an adult in good health. The chain was built from TRBV6-2 or TRBV6-3 and TRBJ2-2, with TRBD1 matching 7 junction bases. In nucleotides, the sequence is TGTGCCAGCAGTTACCTTAGACAGGGTACCGGGGAGCTGTTTTTT. Translated, it reads CASSYLRQGTGELFF.